These 31 T cell receptor beta chains were all obtained from the same sample, sequenced in a study of control samples from healthy donors and cancer patients. This table comes from immunoSEQ multiplex PCR, and its TCRdb copy is limited to in-frame clones, with some not included. Altogether about 70,000 clones are present, approximately 94% being singletons, with the ten largest covering over 2.5%. The source material was blood. Every receptor here comes from a woman in her 30s in good health.

The chain links TRBV27 to TRBJ1-4; D is uncertain. The ends were cut back, 1 base at V and 0 bases at J, with 15 bases in the middle. The CDR3 spans 18 residues. Germline V gene lookup returns CDR1 MNHEY and CDR2 SMNVEV (reference sequence). Written as DNA, the CDR3 is TGTGCCAGCAGTTTATTAGGCCGACAAGTTGCAACTAATGAAAAACTGTTTTTT. It specifies CASSLLGRQVATNEKLFF.

A single count supports this clone. The chain combines TRBV6-5 with TRBJ2-7; 10 positions agree with TRBD1. Germline V gene data show CDR1 as MNHEY and CDR2 as SVGAGI. CDR3 length: 14 amino acids. With V trimmed by 7 bases and J by 5 bases, 8 bases remained unmatched. The CDR3 reads CASTGTGVLDEQYV. The CDR3 DNA reads as TGTGCCAGCACCGGGACAGGGGTTCTGGACGAGCAGTACGTC.

The rearrangement links TRBV14 to TRBJ1-2; a possible D gene is TRBD1 (6 bases). Germline CDR1 and CDR2: SGHDN and FVKESK. CDR3 size: 15 residues. V shed 4 bases and J shed 3 bases, with 15 bases lying between them. CDR3 sequence: CASSLVAGHHYGYTF. Here the CDR3 DNA reads TGTGCCAGCAGCCTGGTGGCGGGACACCACTATGGCTACACCTTC.

The chain combines TRBV4-1 with TRBJ2-1; D gene uncertain. Per germline, CDR1 MGHRA and CDR2 YSYEKL. The CDR3 totals 14 residues. The germline V and J ends were trimmed by 1 base and 7 bases, with 11 bases remaining between them. CDR3 DNA: TGCGCCAGCAGCCAAGGTCTCCTTGTTAATGAGCAGTTCTTC. Amino acids: CASSQGLLVNEQFF.

The chain has TRBV12-5 and TRBJ2-4; 12 nucleotides line up with TRBD2. The CDR3 sequence is 17 residues long. Germline V gives CDR1 LGHNT, CDR2 FRNRAP. The V and J ends lost 1 base and 7 bases, in that order; junction bases with no gene match: 8. CDR3 nucleotide sequence: TGTGCTAGTGGTTTGGGACTAGCGGGGGATAAAGGGAACATTCAGTACTTC. This gives the protein CASGLGLAGDKGNIQYF.

V usage is TRBV5-1 and J usage is TRBJ1-1, with D perhaps TRBD1 (5 bases). Trimming cost V 4 bases and J 7 bases, with 23 bases left between them. The CDR3 sequence is 16 residues long. Per the germline V gene, CDR1 is SGHRS and CDR2 is YFSETQ. CDR3 protein: CASSGEGPTVRGEAFF. CDR3 in DNA: TGCGCCAGCAGCGGGGAGGGACCTACGGTCCGGGGTGAAGCTTTCTTT.

V usage is TRBV3-1 (or the pseudogene TRBV3-2) and J usage is TRBJ2-2, with TRBD1 as a possible D gene (6 bases). The germline gives CDR1 LGHDT, CDR2 YNNKEL (reference sequence). The CDR3 is made up of 13 amino acids. Trimming shortened V by 6 bases and J by 5 bases, and 10 bases separated the two germline ends. CDR3 protein: CASSHTGTGELFF. CDR3 nucleotides: TGTGCCAGCAGTCATACAGGGACCGGGGAGCTGTTTTTT.

The J gene is TRBJ1-4, the V gene TRBV29-1; D is perhaps TRBD1 (5 bases). This CDR3 region has 14 residues. Between the trimmed V and J ends, which lost 5 bases and 6 bases, there was a span of 16 bases. Looked up from germline, CDR1 is SQVTM and CDR2 is ANQGSEA. The CDR3 sequence: CSVTDSLGDEKLFF. As DNA, the CDR3 is TGCAGCGTTACTGACAGCTTAGGGGATGAAAAACTGTTTTTT. The full variable domain, its missing parts supplied by reference TRBV29-1 and TRBJ1-4, is SAVISQKPSRDICQRGTSLTIQCQVDSQVTMMFWYRQQPGQSLTLIATANQGSEATYESGFVIDKFPISRPNLTFSTLTVSNMSPEDSSIYLCSVTDSLGDEKLFFGSGTQLSVL.

V gene TRBV28 combines with J gene TRBJ1-6, with no clear D. Trimming took 7 bases from V and 7 from J, leaving 11 bases between them. This CDR3 has 13 amino acids. CDR1 is MDHEN, CDR2 SYDVKM, per germline. CDR3: CASKGSLNSPLHF. The CDR3 bases are TGTGCCAGCAAGGGCTCCCTCAATTCACCCCTCCACTTT.

The genes are TRBV7-8 and TRBJ1-1, with no clear D. Germline lookup yields CDR1 SGHVS and CDR2 FQNEAQ. This CDR3 comprises 13 residues. Trimming pared 5 bases from V and 7 bases from J, leaving 14 bases between. In DNA, the CDR3 is TGTGCCAGCAGCCCAACGAGGGAGATTGAAGCTTTCTTT. Translation: CASSPTREIEAFF.

The V call is TRBV24-1, the J call TRBJ1-5; D not certain. Germline loops: CDR1 KGHDR, CDR2 SFDVKD. The CDR3 sequence is 13 residues long. Between the trimmed V and J ends, which lost 6 bases and 1 base, there was a span of 6 bases. As DNA, the CDR3 is TGTGCCACCAGTCGGGGAAGCAATCAGCCCCAGCATTTT. It specifies CATSRGSNQPQHF.

The CDR3 DNA sequence: TGTGCCTGGGGGAGGGAAAAACTGTTTTTT. This sequence encodes CAWGREKLFF. V usage is TRBV30 and J usage is TRBJ1-4; no clear D gene. Trimming removed 5 bases from V and 8 bases from J, with 6 bases in between. The CDR3 contains 10 residues. CDR1 GTSNPN and CDR2 SVGIG come from the germline V gene (reference sequence). The variable domain in full, with the rest retrieved from reference TRBV30 and TRBJ1-4, is SQTIHQWPATLVQPVGSPLSLECTVEGTSNPNLYWYRQAAGRGLQLLFYSVGIGQISSEVPQNLSASRPQDRQFILSSKKLLLSDSGFYLCAWGREKLFFGSGTQLSVL.

The chain recombines TRBV9 with TRBJ1-3; D is undetermined. Germline CDR1 SGDLS, CDR2 YYNGEE. The CDR3 extends over 14 amino acids. V was shortened by 5 bases and J by 2 bases, with 11 bases between the two germline ends. For the CDR3, the DNA is TGTGCCAGCAGTGAGTGGGCGGCTGGAAACACCATATATTTT. This translates into CASSEWAAGNTIYF.

V usage is TRBV28 and J usage is TRBJ2-7; D is perhaps TRBD1 (6 bases). Germline V gene lookup returns CDR1 MDHEN and CDR2 SYDVKM. The CDR3 is 17 residues long. V was pared by 4 bases and J by 4 bases, with 23 bases between. The CDR3 sequence: CASSSGDITLGIYEQYF. DNA of the CDR3: TGTGCCAGCAGTTCAGGGGACATTACCCTGGGGATATACGAGCAGTACTTC. Based on the CDR3 plus reference TRBV28 and TRBJ2-7, the full variable domain is DVKVTQSSRYLVKRTGEKVFLECVQDMDHENMFWYRQDPGLGLRLIYFSYDVKMKEKGDIPEGYSVSREKKERFSLILESASTNQTSMYLCASSSGDITLGIYEQYFGPGTRLTVT.

In the case of this clone: The junction shows a germline mismatch at one end, possibly a read error. The rearrangement links TRBV30 to TRBJ1-3, with D possibly TRBD1 on 5 matching bases. The CDR3 runs 14 residues. Per germline, CDR1 GTSNPN and CDR2 SVGIG (reference sequence). CDR3 coding DNA: TGTGCCTGGAGTGTAAGGGACCTCGGAAACACCACATATTTT. It yields the protein CAWSVRDLGNTTYF.

J is TRBJ2-3 and V is TRBV2, with TRBD2 identical over 12 bases. J gave up 5 bases and V 3 bases, and 6 bases lay outside the gene matches. The CDR3 is 16 amino acids. CDR1 and CDR2 (germline): SNHLY, FYNNEI. CDR3 protein: CASSDLAGGPGDTQYF. CDR3 sequence (DNA): TGTGCCAGCAGTGATCTAGCGGGGGGGCCGGGAGATACGCAGTATTTT.

The chain uses TRBV7-9 and TRBJ2-7; 7 bases align to TRBD2. From germline, CDR1 is SEHNR and CDR2 FQNEAQ (reference sequence). This CDR3 has 13 amino acids. V shed 1 base and J 3 bases; nucleotides not matched to a gene: 0. DNA of the CDR3: TGTGCCAGCAGCTTAGGGGGGGGCTACGAGCAGTACTTC. Protein sequence: CASSLGGGYEQYF.

The rearrangement links TRBV2 to TRBJ1-3; a weak D match, TRBD1 (5 bases). Germline CDR1 SNHLY, CDR2 FYNNEI. The CDR3 runs to 15 residues. The V and J ends lost 6 bases and 0 bases respectively, with 12 bases between them. CDR3 DNA sequence: TGTGCCAGCAGGGTTGGGGCCTTCTCTGGAAACACCATATATTTT. Protein: CASRVGAFSGNTIYF.

CDR3 residues: CASIPEIRDTAEIGDTIYF. DNA for the CDR3: TGTGCCAGCATCCCGGAAATTCGGGACACAGCCGAAATTGGGGACACCATATATTTT. The V and J genes are TRBV28 and TRBJ1-3, with D maybe TRBD1 (6 bases). CDR1 is MDHEN and CDR2 is SYDVKM in the germline V gene. The CDR3 runs to 19 residues. V shed 7 bases and J shed 8 bases, with 33 bases lying between them.

Here the CDR3 DNA reads TGCGCCAGCAGCCCGGGAACTCCATCGTACGAGCAGTACTTC. Residues: CASSPGTPSYEQYF. The rearrangement links TRBV5-1 to TRBJ2-7; tentative D call: TRBD2 (5 bases). CDR1 is SGHRS and CDR2 is YFSETQ in the germline V gene. The V and J ends lost 4 bases and 4 bases respectively, with 15 bases between them. The CDR3 loop spans 14 amino acids. Full variable domain (rest looked up from reference TRBV5-1 and TRBJ2-7): KAGVTQTPRYLIKTRGQQVTLSCSPISGHRSVSWYQQTPGQGLQFLFEYFSETQRNKGNFPGRFSGRQFSNSRSEMNVSTLELGDSALYLCASSPGTPSYEQYFGPGTRLTVT.

This sequence joins TRBV6-5 and TRBJ2-1, with D perhaps TRBD2 (9 bases). The V and J ends lost 7 bases and 12 bases respectively, with 25 bases between them. The CDR3 covers 15 residues. Germline V gene data show CDR1 as MNHEY and CDR2 as SVGAGI. CDR3 loop: CASTQGAGGPKVQFF. The CDR3 DNA is TGTGCCAGCACCCAGGGGGCGGGGGGGCCGAAGGTGCAGTTCTTC.

V and J are TRBV3-1 (or the pseudogene TRBV3-2) and TRBJ1-1; D is perhaps TRBD1 (5 bases). The CDR3 extends over 14 amino acids. In germline, CDR1 is LGHDT, CDR2 YNNKEL (reference sequence). V dropped 6 bases and J dropped 0 bases, with 11 bases sitting between them. This CDR3 is CASRPWGLNTEAFF. The CDR3 DNA sequence: TGTGCCAGCAGACCGTGGGGCCTGAACACTGAAGCTTTCTTT.

V gene TRBV6-5 combines with J gene TRBJ1-2, with unresolved D. CDR1 MNHEY and CDR2 SVGAGI come from the germline V gene. V was trimmed by 11 bases and J by 4 bases, leaving 14 bases between them. This CDR3 region has 12 residues. DNA of the CDR3: TGTGCCTGTCAGAGGACGGGCTATGGCTACACCTTC. It translates to CACQRTGYGYTF.

The chain joins TRBV12-3 or TRBV12-4 to TRBJ1-5, with D uncertain. Deletions cut 6 bases from V and 7 bases from J, with 13 bases between. CDR3 length: 13 amino acids. The CDR3 DNA is TGTGCCAGCAGCCTAACCACACACCAGCCCCAGCATTTT. Translation gives CASSLTTHQPQHF.

As concerns this clone: No conserved phenylalanine or tryptophan is present at the end of the CDR3, so a read error is the likely explanation. The limits of the CDR3 on the DNA are not certain, so only TCRdb's listed CDR3 is given. V is TRBV3-1 (or the pseudogene TRBV3-2) and J is TRBJ2-4; the table assigns TRBD1, which was not confirmed against the DNA. The CDR3 length is 9 residues, termini included. Germline V gene data show CDR1 as LGHDT and CDR2 as YNNKEL (reference sequence). This chain's CDR3 is CASSHTRHL.

The rearrangement joins TRBV27 to TRBJ2-5; tentative D call: TRBD2 (6 bases). V was pared by 6 bases and J by 6 bases, with 20 bases between. The germline V gene has CDR1 MNHEY and CDR2 SMNVEV (reference sequence). The CDR3 is 15 amino acids. For the CDR3, the DNA is TGTGCCAGCAGCCCAACCCCCGTTGGGGGGAAGACCCAGTACTTC. It codes for CASSPTPVGGKTQYF.

The chain carries TRBV7-9 and TRBJ2-1, with TRBD2 identical over 11 bases. After removal of 5 bases from V and 6 bases from J, the junction contained 12 bases not matched to a gene. Germline V CDR1 and CDR2: SEHNR, FQNEAQ (reference sequence). This CDR3 region has 17 residues. In DNA, the CDR3 is TGTGCCAGCAGCCCTCCGAGTAGCGGGGGGGCCGGCAATGAGCAGTTCTTC. This encodes CASSPPSSGGAGNEQFF.

This chain connects TRBV29-1 to TRBJ2-3, with a tentative D call TRBD1 (6 bases). The V gene's germline CDR1 is SQVTM and CDR2 ANQGSEA. This CDR3 has 14 amino acids. Deletions cut 4 bases from V and 5 bases from J, with 16 bases between. CDR3 residues: CSVARASTGDTQYF. The CDR3 DNA sequence: TGCAGCGTTGCGCGAGCATCGACAGGAGATACGCAGTATTTT.

The chain uses TRBV4-1 and TRBJ1-2; D is perhaps TRBD1 (5 bases). With 2 bases removed from V and 5 bases from J, the gap between germline ends came to 18 bases. This CDR3 is 16 amino acids long. Germline V gene lookup returns CDR1 MGHRA and CDR2 YSYEKL. CDR3 coding DNA: TGCGCCAGCAGCCAACCCAGGAGGGGTCCTAGGTATGGCTACACCTTC. Translating it yields CASSQPRRGPRYGYTF.

This chain links TRBV6-5 with TRBJ1-5; weak D call: TRBD1 (5 bases). Trimming removed 6 bases at V and 2 bases at J, with 14 bases between. CDR1 and CDR2 from the germline V gene are MNHEY and SVGAGI. The CDR3 totals 15 residues. CDR3 loop: CASSIRWGGNQPQHF. The DNA for the CDR3 is TGTGCCAGCAGCATACGGTGGGGGGGCAATCAGCCCCAGCATTTT.

The rearrangement joins TRBV19 to TRBJ1-1, with 10 positions matching TRBD1. The CDR3 length is 14 residues. Germline CDR1 reads LNHDA; CDR2 reads SQIVND (reference sequence). The V segment lost 7 bases and the J segment 1 base; nucleotides outside the gene matches: 3. CDR3 sequence: CASTTGGANTEAFF. The CDR3 bases are TGTGCCAGTACGACAGGGGGCGCGAACACTGAAGCTTTCTTT. Using reference TRBV19 and TRBJ1-1 for the parts outside the CDR3, the full variable domain is DGGITQSPKYLFRKEGQNVTLSCEQNLNHDAMYWYRQDPGQGLRLIYYSQIVNDFQKGDIAEGYSVSREKKESFPLTVTSAQKNPTAFYLCASTTGGANTEAFFGQGTRLTVV.